This T cell receptor (beta chain) was captured in a study of T cell responses to AZD1222 COVID-19 vaccine. Study outcomes and limitations: Two doses of AZD1222 preceded a rise in Spike-specific TCR breadth and depth. Nearly half of the spike-specific TCRs reportedly recognize variant regions that carry no mutations. Repertoires were obtained solely post-peak T cell response.

Assay used: immunoSEQ multiplex PCR; TCRdb lists only in-frame clones, some missing. This sample has tens of thousands of clones, with more than 90% found just once. This CDR3 spans 16 amino acids. V lost 2 bases, J lost 4 bases, and 7 bases stayed unmatched. In germline, CDR1 is SGHTA, CDR2 FQGNSA. This clone was detected once. No antigen is known for it. The V gene is TRBV7-2, the J gene TRBJ2-5, with 10 bases identical to TRBD1. The source material was peripheral blood, sampled on day 0 of AZD1222 vaccination. The sequence derives from an adult in good health. The CDR3 coding sequence is TGTGCCAGCAGCTTAATTCGAGGACAGGGGGTAGAGACCCAGTACTTC. It translates to CASSLIRGQGVETQYF.